Each of the 9 T cell receptor beta chains below was sequenced from the same sample in a study of T cell responses to AZD1222 COVID-19 vaccine. Sequencing used immunoSEQ multiplex PCR; TCRdb keeps in-frame clones, though not all of them. The table has over 80,000 clones, approximately 93% seen once. The sample consisted of peripheral blood, taken 28 days after the second AZD1222 dose. These receptors were taken from an adult who received the AZD1222 COVID-19 vaccine.

This chain joins TRBV19 and TRBJ2-1; 9 bases align to TRBD1. The J segment lost 3 bases and the V segment lost 5 bases, leaving 5 bases of the junction unmatched. CDR1 and CDR2 from the germline V gene are LNHDA and SQIVND (reference sequence). This CDR3 contains 15 residues. The CDR3 loop reads CASSPTDRGYNEQFF. In DNA, the CDR3 is TGTGCCAGTAGTCCGACGGACAGGGGCTACAATGAGCAGTTCTTC.

The chain links TRBV7-2 to TRBJ2-3; D perhaps matches TRBD2 (6 bases). The V end lost 1 base, the J end lost 5 bases, and 19 bases lay between the germline ends. The CDR3 covers 17 residues. The V gene's germline CDR1 is SGHTA and CDR2 FQGNSA. CDR3 amino acids: CASSLVVSRRALDTQYF. The DNA of the CDR3 is TGTGCCAGCAGCTTAGTGGTTAGCCGGAGGGCCTTAGATACGCAGTATTTT. Together with reference TRBV7-2 and TRBJ2-3, the CDR3 gives the full variable domain: GAGVSQSPSNKVTEKGKDVELRCDPISGHTALYWYRQSLGQGLEFLIYFQGNSAPDKSGLPSDRFSAERTGGSVSTLTIQRTQQEDSAVYLCASSLVVSRRALDTQYFGPGTRLTVL.

The genes are TRBV5-1 and TRBJ2-7; D perhaps matches TRBD2 (7 bases). This CDR3 spans 17 amino acids. Per germline, CDR1 SGHRS and CDR2 YFSETQ. Trimming cost V 0 bases and J 3 bases, with 19 bases left between them. In DNA form, the CDR3 reads TGCGCCAGCAGCTTGGGTCTATGGGGGGGCCACCGCTACGAGCAGTACTTC. Protein sequence: CASSLGLWGGHRYEQYF.

The chain combines TRBV18 with TRBJ1-4; D uncertain. Trimming took off 2 bases at V and 5 bases at J, with 12 bases between the two ends. CDR3 length: 15 residues. CDR1 is KGHSH and CDR2 is LQKENI in the germline V gene. Written as DNA, the CDR3 is TGTGCCAGCTCACCATATGAGGGTTCCAATGAAAAACTGTTTTTT. Its translation: CASSPYEGSNEKLFF.

The genes are TRBV28 and TRBJ2-7, with a possible D match to TRBD2 (6 bases). The germline CDR1 and CDR2 sequences are MDHEN and SYDVKM. Trimming stripped 3 bases from V and 1 base from J, with 13 bases between. The CDR3 contains 15 residues. In DNA, the CDR3 is TGTGCCAGCAGTTTGCTAGCGCCTAATTCCTACGAGCAGTACTTC. Its translation is CASSLLAPNSYEQYF.

The chain joins TRBV11-2 to TRBJ2-7; tentatively, D is TRBD1 (5 bases). CDR1 is SGHAT and CDR2 is FQNNGV in the germline V gene. V lost 5 bases to trimming and J lost 1 base, with 9 bases between them. The CDR3 is 13 residues long. The CDR3 reads CASSRGSSYEQYF. The CDR3, as DNA: TGTGCCAGCAGCAGGGGCAGTTCCTACGAGCAGTACTTC.

The CDR3: CASSERASGYNEQFF. CDR3 DNA sequence: TGTGCCAGCAGTGAAAGGGCTAGCGGCTACAATGAGCAGTTCTTC. The chain has TRBV2 and TRBJ2-1; 7 bases are a match to TRBD2. V lost 2 bases to trimming and J lost 3 bases; unmatched junction nucleotides: 4. The CDR3 covers 15 residues. Germline CDR1 reads SNHLY; CDR2 reads FYNNEI.

The rearrangement uses TRBV12-5 and TRBJ1-1; 8 nucleotides agree with TRBD1. Germline CDR1 is LGHNT and CDR2 is FRNRAP. J lost 0 bases, V lost 6 bases, and 6 bases had no gene match. This CDR3 is built from 15 residues. The CDR3 nucleotides read TGTGCTAGTGGCCCTGGACAGGGTCTGAACACTGAAGCTTTCTTT. It is translated as CASGPGQGLNTEAFF.

V and J are TRBV27 and TRBJ2-5; D remains ambiguous. V dropped 0 bases and J dropped 0 bases, with 8 bases sitting between them. Germline assignment: CDR1 MNHEY and CDR2 SMNVEV (reference sequence). This CDR3 contains 15 residues. The CDR3 region is CASSLSTNNQETQYF. In nucleotides, the CDR3 is TGTGCCAGCAGTTTATCAACGAATAACCAAGAGACCCAGTACTTC.